What follows are 30 T cell receptor beta chains derived from one specimen sequenced in a study of immune cell composition in non-small cell lung cancer. The repertoire was sequenced with immunoSEQ multiplex PCR; TCRdb's copy has only in-frame clones and lacks some. Of about 2,000 clones listed, approximately 77% are singletons. Input material: lung tumor tissue. The source of these receptors is a human donor with non-small cell lung cancer.

This clone was observed a few times. The rearrangement links TRBV9 to TRBJ1-4, with 9 positions matching TRBD1. J was trimmed by 10 bases and V by 4 bases; bases with no gene match: 8. The CDR3 runs to 14 residues. Germline V gene sequence: CDR1 SGDLS, CDR2 YYNGEE. CDR3 in amino acids: CASSPGQGGGKLFF. Written as DNA, the CDR3 is TGTGCCAGCAGCCCGGGACAGGGAGGAGGAAAACTGTTTTTT.

The CDR3 sequence is CASSFQVWAKPGNTIYF. In DNA form, the CDR3 reads TGTGCCAGCAGCTTTCAAGTTTGGGCTAAACCTGGAAACACCATATATTTT. This sequence joins TRBV7-2 and TRBJ1-3, with D hard to call. The germline V gene has CDR1 SGHTA and CDR2 FQGNSA. Deletions cut 3 bases from V and 2 bases from J, with 17 bases between. This CDR3 has 17 amino acids.

The chain carries TRBV28 and TRBJ1-6; tentative D call: TRBD1 (6 bases). The CDR3 totals 12 residues. V was shortened by 6 bases and J by 11 bases, with 11 bases between the two germline ends. Germline CDR1 MDHEN, CDR2 SYDVKM. CDR3 region: CASRTGSTPLHF. The CDR3 bases are TGTGCCAGCAGAACAGGGTCGACACCCCTCCACTTT.

J is TRBJ1-1 and V is TRBV12-5; D is uncertain. Germline V gives CDR1 LGHNT, CDR2 FRNRAP. V shed 7 bases and J shed 10 bases, with 25 bases lying between them. The CDR3 totals 15 residues. CDR3 sequence (DNA): TGTGCTAGTGCCCTGGGTGAGCGCCCTTCTATGGGAGCTTTCTTT. Its translation: CASALGERPSMGAFF.

The chain is built from TRBV18 and TRBJ1-4; D perhaps matches TRBD1 (6 bases). Germline V gene data show CDR1 as KGHSH and CDR2 as LQKENI. The length of the CDR3 is 14 residues. Trimming shortened V by 3 bases and J by 7 bases, and 12 bases separated the two germline ends. The CDR3: CASSPAGGREKLFF. The DNA of the CDR3 is TGTGCCAGCTCACCGGCGGGGGGCCGTGAAAAACTGTTTTTT.

This sequence joins TRBV6-6 and TRBJ2-5; 9 bases line up with TRBD1. V lost 7 bases and J lost 2; bases outside the gene matches: 8. This CDR3 has 15 residues. Germline V lookup: CDR1 MNHNY, CDR2 SVGAGI (reference sequence). The chain's CDR3 is CASKTGGSRQETQYF. The CDR3 region has the DNA TGTGCCAGCAAAACAGGGGGCTCCCGTCAAGAGACCCAGTACTTC.

This chain joins TRBV15 and TRBJ2-7, with 8 bases lining up with TRBD1. CDR1 is LNHNV and CDR2 is YYDKDF in the germline V gene (reference sequence). The CDR3 is 14 residues long. The V gene end was trimmed by 1 base and the J gene end by 4 bases; junction bases not matched to a gene: 3. The CDR3 nucleotides read TGTGCCACCAGCAGAGGGACAGGGTCTTACGAGCAGTACTTC. Amino acid sequence: CATSRGTGSYEQYF. Full variable domain (missing parts from reference TRBV15 and TRBJ2-7): DAMVIQNPRYQVTQFGKPVTLSCSQTLNHNVMYWYQQKSSQAPKLLFHYYDKDFNNEADTPDNFQSRRPNTSFCFLDIRSPGLGDTAMYLCATSRGTGSYEQYFGPGTRLTVT.

The chain has TRBV7-2 and TRBJ2-5, with 7 bases identical to TRBD1. V was pared by 5 bases and J by 2 bases, with 2 bases of the junction left unmatched. The length of the CDR3 is 13 residues. Germline V gene sequence: CDR1 SGHTA, CDR2 FQGNSA. CDR3 DNA: TGTGCCAGCAGCCGGGGACAGCAAGAGACCCAGTACTTC. This encodes CASSRGQQETQYF.

This rearrangement joins TRBV11-2 to TRBJ1-1; no definite D call. V was shortened by 0 bases and J by 4 bases, with 9 bases between the two germline ends. The CDR3 loop spans 14 amino acids. Germline CDR1 SGHAT, CDR2 FQNNGV. CDR3 DNA sequence: TGTGCCAGCAGCTTAGAGCCGGGTGGCACTGAAGCTTTCTTT. Translating it yields CASSLEPGGTEAFF.

V gene TRBV7-2 combines with J gene TRBJ1-2; maybe TRBD1 (5 bases). Trimming took off 5 bases at V and 0 bases at J, with 10 bases between the two ends. The CDR3 runs to 14 residues. In germline, CDR1 is SGHTA, CDR2 FQGNSA. CDR3 bases: TGTGCCAGCAGCCCCGGGGGGTCTAACTATGGCTACACCTTC. This sequence encodes CASSPGGSNYGYTF.

This clone was counted a few times. The V gene is TRBV30, the J gene TRBJ2-5; 8 nucleotides align to TRBD2. Germline-derived CDR1 and CDR2 are GTSNPN and SVGIG (reference sequence). V shed 1 base and J 7 bases; nucleotides not matched to a gene: 11. CDR3 length: 15 residues. CDR3 sequence: CAWSEPSGRVGTQYF. The CDR3 DNA sequence: TGTGCCTGGAGTGAACCCAGCGGGAGAGTAGGGACCCAGTACTTC.

The chain employs TRBV2 and TRBJ2-1, with TRBD2 matching over 7 bases. This CDR3 is 13 amino acids long. Germline values: CDR1 SNHLY, CDR2 FYNNEI. V shed 5 bases, J shed 7 bases, and the junction held 5 bases outside the gene matches. CDR3 loop: CASSTGGGNEQFF. CDR3 nucleotides: TGTGCCAGCAGTACGGGAGGAGGGAATGAGCAGTTCTTC. The variable domain in full, with the rest retrieved from reference TRBV2 and TRBJ2-1, is EPEVTQTPSHQVTQMGQEVILRCVPISNHLYFYWYRQILGQKVEFLVSFYNNEISEKSEIFDDQFSVERPDGSNFTLKIRSTKLEDSAMYFCASSTGGGNEQFFGPGTRLTVL.

The chain uses TRBV9 and TRBJ2-2; 12 nucleotides match TRBD1. Unmatched junction bases numbered 4, after V lost 3 bases and J lost 10 bases. Germline-derived CDR1 and CDR2 are SGDLS and YYNGEE. This CDR3 is built from 14 residues. Written as DNA, the CDR3 is TGTGCCAGCAGCGCGGGGACAGGGGGCTTGGAGCTGTTTTTT. Translation gives CASSAGTGGLELFF.

A word on this clone: The CDR3 ends on some other residue instead of the conserved phenylalanine or tryptophan, so this is likely a read error. This sequence joins TRBV6-5 and TRBJ2-7; 9 positions match TRBD2. Trimming removed 0 bases from V and 5 bases from J; junction bases left unmatched: 5. The CDR3 consists of 15 residues. Germline assignment: CDR1 MNHEY and CDR2 SVGAGI. The CDR3 nucleotides are TGTGCCAGCAGTTACTCTAGCGGGAGTGGAGACGAGCAGTACCTC. Its protein product is CASSYSSGSGDEQYL.

The rearrangement links TRBV14 to TRBJ2-7, with D perhaps matching TRBD2 (6 bases). The CDR3 sequence is 14 residues long. Looked up from germline, CDR1 is SGHDN and CDR2 is FVKESK. Between the trimmed V and J ends, which lost 1 base and 2 bases, there was a span of 9 bases. CDR3 coding DNA: TGTGCCAGCAGCCAAGGACAGCGGGCCTACGAGCAGTACTTC. This translates into CASSQGQRAYEQYF.

The chain joins TRBV25-1 to TRBJ2-3, with TRBD2 identical over 13 bases. V was clipped by 6 bases and J by 2 bases; unmatched bases: 5. Per the germline V gene, CDR1 is MGHDK and CDR2 is SYGVNS. The CDR3 is 16 amino acids. CDR3 sequence reads: CASSSGLAGHTDTQYF. DNA of the CDR3: TGTGCCAGCAGCTCGGGACTAGCGGGGCACACAGATACGCAGTATTTT.

The chain couples TRBV10-3 to TRBJ2-1; possibly TRBD1 for D (5 bases). The CDR3 is 15 residues long. Germline V gene data show CDR1 as ENHRY and CDR2 as SYGVKD. The germline V and J ends were trimmed by 6 bases and 8 bases, with 20 bases remaining between them. The CDR3 is CAIRPRQPSLDEQFF. CDR3 DNA: TGTGCCATCAGACCTCGACAGCCCAGTTTGGATGAGCAGTTCTTC.

J is TRBJ1-5 and V is TRBV28; 8 bases map to TRBD1. The junction had 7 bases not matched to a gene; V was cut back by 3 bases and J by 0 bases. Germline V gene data show CDR1 as MDHEN and CDR2 as SYDVKM. The CDR3 is made up of 17 amino acids. DNA of the CDR3: TGTGCCAGCAGTTTCCGGGGACAGGACTATAGCAATCAGCCCCAGCATTTT. Translation: CASSFRGQDYSNQPQHF. The full variable domain, rest sourced from reference TRBV28 and TRBJ1-5, is DVKVTQSSRYLVKRTGEKVFLECVQDMDHENMFWYRQDPGLGLRLIYFSYDVKMKEKGDIPEGYSVSREKKERFSLILESASTNQTSMYLCASSFRGQDYSNQPQHFGDGTRLSIL.

The genes are TRBV27 and TRBJ2-7; maybe TRBD1 (5 bases). Per germline, CDR1 MNHEY and CDR2 SMNVEV (reference sequence). This CDR3 contains 13 residues. The ends were cut back, 7 bases at V and 4 bases at J, with 14 bases in the middle. The CDR3 reads CASKGRALYEQYF. Written as DNA, the CDR3 is TGTGCCAGCAAGGGCAGGGCTTTGTACGAGCAGTACTTC.

The J gene is TRBJ2-5, the V gene TRBV18, with TRBD2 matching 12 bases. This CDR3 contains 14 residues. CDR1 is KGHSH, CDR2 LQKENI, per germline. V trimming: 0 bases; J trimming: 11 bases; junction bases outside the gene matches: 4. DNA for the CDR3: TGTGCCAGCTCACCACCGGGACTAGCGGGCGAACAGTACTTC. This sequence encodes CASSPPGLAGEQYF.

CDR3 bases: TGCGCCAGCAGCCCGAGAGCCGCTTTGAGCAATCAGCCCCAGCATTTT. It encodes CASSPRAALSNQPQHF. The chain recombines TRBV4-1 with TRBJ1-5; D not certain. This CDR3 is 16 amino acids long. V was trimmed by 4 bases and J by 1 base, leaving 14 bases between them. Germline CDR1 reads MGHRA; CDR2 reads YSYEKL.

The chain employs TRBV30 and TRBJ2-1; 8 nucleotides line up with TRBD2. V shed 2 bases and J 2 bases; nucleotides not matched to a gene: 2. CDR1 is GTSNPN, CDR2 SVGIG, per germline (reference sequence). CDR3 length equals 14 residues. The CDR3 nucleotides read TGTGCCTGGAGTCAGACTAGCGCCTACAATGAGCAGTTCTTC. It yields the protein CAWSQTSAYNEQFF.

This sequence joins TRBV9 and TRBJ1-3; D remains unclear. Trimming shortened V by 3 bases and J by 0 bases, and 10 bases separated the two germline ends. The CDR3 totals 15 residues. Germline loops: CDR1 SGDLS, CDR2 YYNGEE. The CDR3 spells CASSEHGFSGNTIYF. DNA of the CDR3: TGTGCCAGCAGCGAACACGGGTTCTCTGGAAACACCATATATTTT.

The genes are TRBV7-9 and TRBJ1-5; possible D gene TRBD1, 6 bases. Trimming stripped 3 bases from V and 2 bases from J, with 8 bases between. CDR1 and CDR2 from the germline V gene are SEHNR and FQNEAQ (reference sequence). This CDR3 spans 14 amino acids. CDR3 nucleotide sequence: TGTGCCAGCAGCTTGTCAGGGGGCAATCAGCCCCAGCATTTT. This sequence encodes CASSLSGGNQPQHF. Filled out from reference TRBV7-9 and TRBJ1-5, the complete variable domain reads DTGVSQNPRHKITKRGQNVTFRCDPISEHNRLYWYRQTLGQGPEFLTYFQNEAQLEKSRLLSDRFSAERPKGSFSTLEIQRTEQGDSAMYLCASSLSGGNQPQHFGDGTRLSIL.

In the case of this clone: It is unclear where the CDR3 begins or ends on the DNA, so no DNA is shown, and the CDR3 is as TCRdb lists it. The chain links TRBV7-2 to TRBJ2-7; the table's D call TRBD2 went unverified against the DNA. Germline V CDR1 and CDR2: SGHTA, FQGNSA. The CDR3 contains 13 residues when both ends are counted. The chain's CDR3 is CASSTSSGYEQYF.

This clone was found a few times. The V gene is TRBV7-8, the J gene TRBJ1-1, with no clear D. V lost 3 bases, J lost 8 bases, and 10 bases lay in between. This CDR3 is 12 amino acids long. The V gene's germline CDR1 is SGHVS and CDR2 FQNEAQ. This CDR3 reads CASSFRREEAFF. The CDR3 coding sequence is TGTGCCAGCAGCTTTCGGCGGGAGGAAGCTTTCTTT.

This sequence joins TRBV4-1 and TRBJ2-7; 9 positions agree with TRBD1. The germline gives CDR1 MGHRA, CDR2 YSYEKL. The junction had 7 bases not matched to a gene; V was cut back by 1 base and J by 6 bases. The CDR3 length is 15 residues. The CDR3 bases are TGCGCCAGCAGCCAAGTAGAAGGACAGGGGTTCGAGCAGTACTTC. This sequence encodes CASSQVEGQGFEQYF.

This clone has a handful of counts. The J gene is TRBJ2-7, the V gene TRBV28, with D perhaps matching TRBD2 (5 bases). Per germline, CDR1 MDHEN and CDR2 SYDVKM. Trimming left V 1 base short and J 6 bases short, with 10 bases between. This CDR3 has 13 amino acids. The CDR3 region is CASSLFDGSEQYF. DNA of the CDR3: TGTGCCAGCAGTTTATTCGATGGGAGCGAGCAGTACTTC.

This sequence joins TRBV6-6 and TRBJ2-2, with 10 positions matching TRBD2. Losses at the gene ends were 6 bases for V and 1 base for J; bases not matched to a gene: 5. The CDR3 runs to 16 residues. Looked up from germline, CDR1 is MNHNY and CDR2 is SVGAGI (reference sequence). CDR3 amino acids: CASRGGLAENTGELFF. The CDR3 DNA reads TGTGCCAGCAGGGGAGGACTAGCGGAGAACACCGGGGAGCTGTTTTTT.

This clone was seen a handful of times. This chain joins TRBV2 and TRBJ2-2, with D maybe TRBD2 (5 bases). Germline V gene data show CDR1 as SNHLY and CDR2 as FYNNEI. With 6 bases removed from V and 5 bases from J, the gap between germline ends came to 25 bases. CDR3 length: 18 amino acids. The DNA for the CDR3 is TGTGCCAGCAGCCGCCCGGGGAAGGGCACGGGTGAGACCGGGGAGCTGTTTTTT. It specifies CASSRPGKGTGETGELFF.